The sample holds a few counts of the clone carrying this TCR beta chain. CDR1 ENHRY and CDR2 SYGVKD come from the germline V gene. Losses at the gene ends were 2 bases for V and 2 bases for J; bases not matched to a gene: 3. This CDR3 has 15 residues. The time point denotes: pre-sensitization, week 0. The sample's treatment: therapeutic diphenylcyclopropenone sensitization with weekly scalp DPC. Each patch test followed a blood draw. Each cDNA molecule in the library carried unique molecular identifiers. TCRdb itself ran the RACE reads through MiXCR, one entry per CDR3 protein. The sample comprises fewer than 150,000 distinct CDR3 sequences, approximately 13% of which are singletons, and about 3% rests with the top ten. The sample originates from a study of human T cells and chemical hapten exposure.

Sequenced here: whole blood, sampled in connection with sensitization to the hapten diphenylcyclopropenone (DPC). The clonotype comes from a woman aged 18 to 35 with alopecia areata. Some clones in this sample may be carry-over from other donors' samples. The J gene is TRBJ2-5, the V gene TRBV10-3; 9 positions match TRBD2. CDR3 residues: CAISEPAGGQETQYF. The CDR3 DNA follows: TGTGCCATCAGTGAGCCAGCGGGGGGACAAGAGACCCAGTACTTC.